This section outlines one TCR beta chain sequence together with its context. The data are from a study of cytomegalovirus exposure and HLA in healthy donors. It was with 60 Vbeta and 13 Jbeta primers that the PCR ran. TCRdb's copy holds only in-frame clones and misses some; the assay was immunoSEQ multiplex PCR. In the table there are 130,000 to 150,000 clones, approximately 79% of which are singletons. The receptor comes from a woman aged 25 to 39 in good health and CMV-seronegative. Sequences were obtained from PBMCs.

CDR3 DNA sequence: TGTGCCAGCAGCGTCAGACAGGGTGCCTACAATGAGCAGTTCTTC. As protein: CASSVRQGAYNEQFF. The chain links TRBV9 to TRBJ2-1, with TRBD1 matching over 7 bases. The junction had 4 bases not matched to a gene; V was cut back by 2 bases and J by 2 bases. The CDR3 length is 15 residues. The V gene's germline CDR1 is SGDLS and CDR2 YYNGEE.